This TCR beta chain was documented in a study of blood T cell repertoires in COVID-19. Unmatched junction bases numbered 5, after V lost 1 base and J lost 3 bases. The CDR3 covers 15 residues. The germline CDR1 and CDR2 sequences are GTSNPN and SVGIG (reference sequence). Libraries were prepared by immunoSEQ multiplex PCR; TCRdb keeps only in-frame clonotypes and omits some of them. This table has 270,000 or so clones, 84% appearing once. Sequences were obtained from peripheral blood. The chain recombines TRBV30 with TRBJ2-3, with 9 bases identical to TRBD2. The receptor was derived from a human donor in a cohort sampled during active COVID-19. The CDR3 loop is CAWSGLAEKTDTQYF. In nucleotides, the CDR3 is TGTGCCTGGAGTGGACTAGCGGAAAAAACAGATACGCAGTATTTT.